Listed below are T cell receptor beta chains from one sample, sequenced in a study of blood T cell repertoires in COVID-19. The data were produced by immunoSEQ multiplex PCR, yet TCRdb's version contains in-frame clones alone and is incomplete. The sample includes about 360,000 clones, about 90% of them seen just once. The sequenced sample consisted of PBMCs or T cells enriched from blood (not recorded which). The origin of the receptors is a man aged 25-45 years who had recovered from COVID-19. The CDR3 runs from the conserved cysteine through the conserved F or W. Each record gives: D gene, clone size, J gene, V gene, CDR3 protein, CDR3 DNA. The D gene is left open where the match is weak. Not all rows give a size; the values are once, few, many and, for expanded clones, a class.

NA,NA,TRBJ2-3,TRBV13,CASGSGWGTQYF,TGTGCCAGCGGCAGCGGGTGGGGTACGCAGTATTTT
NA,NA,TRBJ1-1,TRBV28,CASSLQGMAFF,TGTGCCAGCAGTTTACAGGGTATGGCTTTCTTT
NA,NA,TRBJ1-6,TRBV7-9,CASSFRRENNSPLHF,TGTGCCAGCAGCTTCCGTCGGGAGAATAATTCACCCCTCCACTTT
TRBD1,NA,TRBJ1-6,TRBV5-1,CASSPGQGTNSPLHF,TGCGCCAGCAGCCCTGGACAGGGGACTAATTCACCCCTCCACTTT
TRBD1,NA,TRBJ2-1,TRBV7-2,CASSPWTGNSYNEQFF,TGTGCCAGCAGCCCCTGGACAGGGAACTCCTACAATGAGCAGTTCTTC
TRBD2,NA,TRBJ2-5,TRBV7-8,CASSQKRGRQETQYF,TGTGCCAGCAGCCAGAAGCGGGGACGACAAGAGACCCAGTACTTC
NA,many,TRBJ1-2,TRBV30,CAFRGYGYTF,TGTGCCTTCAGGGGCTATGGCTACACCTTC
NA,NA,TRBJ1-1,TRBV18,CASSPSTENTEAFF,TGTGCCAGCTCACCCTCGACAGAGAACACTGAAGCTTTCTTT
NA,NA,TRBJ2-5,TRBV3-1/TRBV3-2,CASSPSGETQYF,TGTGCCAGCAGCCCCTCCGGTGAGACCCAGTACTTC
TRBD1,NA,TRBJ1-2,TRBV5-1,CASSDREYGYTF,TGCGCCAGCAGTGACAGGGAGTATGGCTACACCTTC
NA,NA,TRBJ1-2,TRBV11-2,CASSSTGDYGYTF,TGTGCCAGCAGCTCGACGGGGGACTATGGCTACACCTTC
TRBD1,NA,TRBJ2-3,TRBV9,CASSAEGGQGSDTQYF,TGTGCCAGCAGCGCCGAGGGGGGACAGGGTTCAGATACGCAGTATTTT
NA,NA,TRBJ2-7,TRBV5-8,CASSGRNQRRGPYEQYF,TGTGCCAGCAGCGGCCGGAACCAGAGGAGGGGACCCTACGAGCAGTACTTC
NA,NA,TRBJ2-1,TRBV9,CASSVGGRGPNNEQFF,TGTGCCAGCAGCGTAGGGGGGCGGGGGCCCAACAATGAGCAGTTCTTC
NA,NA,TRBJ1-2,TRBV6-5,CASSSKHTMAYTF,TGTGCCAGCAGCTCGAAGCACACTATGGCCTACACCTTC
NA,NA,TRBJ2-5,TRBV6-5,CASSRSGETQYF,TGTGCCAGCAGTCGGTCGGGGGAGACCCAGTACTTC
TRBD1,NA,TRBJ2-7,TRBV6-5,CASSYQGAYEQYF,TGTGCCAGCAGTTATCAGGGGGCCTACGAGCAGTACTTC
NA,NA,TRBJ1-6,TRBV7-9,CASSSSGASYNSPLHF,TGTGCCAGCAGCTCCTCAGGGGCCTCCTATAATTCACCCCTCCACTTT
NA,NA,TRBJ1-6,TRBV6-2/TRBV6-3,CASSYTKTGNNSPLHF,TGTGCCAGCAGTTACACAAAAACAGGGAACAATTCACCCCTCCACTTT
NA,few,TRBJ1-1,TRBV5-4,CASSSSDIGEAFF,TGTGCCAGCAGCTCCTCGGACATCGGAGAAGCTTTCTTT
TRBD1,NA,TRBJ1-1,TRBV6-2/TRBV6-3,CASSYSTGTALYF,TGTGCCAGCAGTTACTCTACCGGGACAGCCCTCTACTTT
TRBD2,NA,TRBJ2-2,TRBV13,CASSSGLAGYTGELFF,TGTGCCAGCAGCTCGGGACTAGCGGGTTACACCGGGGAGCTGTTTTTT
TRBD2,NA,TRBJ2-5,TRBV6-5,CASSYSASGGALAQYF,TGTGCCAGCAGTTACTCAGCTAGCGGGGGGGCCCTGGCCCAGTACTTC
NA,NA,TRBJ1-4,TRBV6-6,CASSYRREIYEKLFF,TGTGCCAGCAGTTATCGTAGGGAGATATATGAAAAACTGTTTTTT
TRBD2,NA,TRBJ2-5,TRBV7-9,CASSPRVAGSYQETQYF,TGTGCCAGCAGCCCAAGGGTAGCGGGTTCGTACCAAGAGACCCAGTACTTC
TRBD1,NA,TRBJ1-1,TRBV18,CASSEGMGQGRNTEAFF,TGTGCCAGCTCAGAGGGAATGGGACAGGGGAGGAACACTGAAGCTTTCTTT
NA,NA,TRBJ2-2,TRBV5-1,CASSLADVVSGDGTGELFF,TGCGCCAGCAGCTTGGCTGATGTCGTCTCCGGGGATGGGACCGGGGAGCTGTTTTTT
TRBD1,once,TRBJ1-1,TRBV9,CASSVGTGTMNTEAFF,TGTGCCAGCAGCGTTGGGACAGGTACAATGAACACTGAAGCTTTCTTT
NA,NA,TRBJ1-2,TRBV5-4,CASSLPGGNYGYTF,TGTGCCAGCAGCCTCCCGGGTGGTAACTATGGCTACACCTTC
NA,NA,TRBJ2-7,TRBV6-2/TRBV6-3,CASSPLYEQYF,TGTGCCAGCAGTCCCTTATACGAGCAGTACTTC
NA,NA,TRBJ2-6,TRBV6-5,CASSAAISGANVLTF,TGTGCCAGCAGCGCCGCTATCTCTGGGGCCAACGTCCTGACTTTC
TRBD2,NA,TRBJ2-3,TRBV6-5,CASKMGGGDTQYF,TGTGCCAGCAAGATGGGCGGGGGTGATACGCAGTATTTT
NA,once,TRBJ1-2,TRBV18,CASSPMAAGFGGHGYTF,TGTGCCAGCTCACCCATGGCTGCTGGGTTCGGGGGACATGGCTACACCTTC
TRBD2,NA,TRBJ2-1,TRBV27,CASSQAGGGDYNEQFF,TGTGCCAGCAGTCAGGCAGGCGGGGGGGATTACAATGAGCAGTTCTTC
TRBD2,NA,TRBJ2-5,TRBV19,CASSIPRKHLAGGEEQTQYF,TGTGCCAGTAGTATCCCCAGAAAACATCTAGCGGGGGGGGAGGAACAGACCCAGTACTTC
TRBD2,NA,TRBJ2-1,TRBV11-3,CASSLVSGGEQFF,TGTGCCAGCAGCTTAGTCTCGGGGGGTGAGCAGTTCTTC
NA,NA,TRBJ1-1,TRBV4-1,CASSLPINPQGDTEAFF,TGCGCCAGCAGCCTACCAATTAATCCCCAGGGTGACACTGAAGCTTTCTTT
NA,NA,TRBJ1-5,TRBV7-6,CASSLDGPQHF,TGTGCCAGCAGCTTAGACGGGCCCCAGCATTTT
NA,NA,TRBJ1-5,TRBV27,CASRVQGSNQPQHF,TGTGCCAGCAGGGTACAGGGATCCAATCAGCCCCAGCATTTT
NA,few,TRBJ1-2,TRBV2,CASSEAQGRGQTSYGYTF,TGTGCCAGCAGTGAAGCGCAGGGGCGTGGACAGACCTCCTATGGCTACACCTTC
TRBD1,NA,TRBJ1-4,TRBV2,CASSLTGWGEKLFF,TGTGCCAGCAGCCTGACAGGGTGGGGAGAAAAACTGTTTTTT
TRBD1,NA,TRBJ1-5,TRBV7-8,CASSATGGGAGQPQHF,TGTGCCAGCAGCGCGACAGGGGGGGGAGCGGGACAGCCCCAGCATTTT
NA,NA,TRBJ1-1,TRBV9,CASSVEATGRFRGAEAFF,TGTGCCAGCAGCGTAGAGGCGACAGGAAGGTTTAGGGGAGCTGAAGCTTTCTTT
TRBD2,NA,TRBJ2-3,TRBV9,CASKGAGGGADTQYF,TGTGCCAGCAAGGGAGCGGGGGGCGGGGCAGATACGCAGTATTTT
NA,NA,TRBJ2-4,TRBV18,CASSPAGEYKNIQYF,TGTGCCAGCTCACCGGCGGGCGAATACAAAAACATTCAGTACTTC
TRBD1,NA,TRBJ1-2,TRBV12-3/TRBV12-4,CASSADRAYGYTF,TGTGCCAGCAGTGCAGACAGGGCCTATGGCTACACCTTC
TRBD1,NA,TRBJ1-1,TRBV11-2,CASSLARTGGSNTEAFF,TGTGCCAGCAGCTTAGCCAGGACAGGGGGGTCGAACACTGAAGCTTTCTTT
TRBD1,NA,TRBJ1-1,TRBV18,CASSPWGQGAGTEAFF,TGTGCCAGCTCACCATGGGGACAGGGGGCAGGAACTGAAGCTTTCTTT
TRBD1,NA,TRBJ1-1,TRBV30,CAWSDLQGRNTEAFF,TGTGCCTGGAGTGACCTACAGGGGAGAAACACTGAAGCTTTCTTT
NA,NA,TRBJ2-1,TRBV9,CASSVNSIYEQFF,TGTGCCAGCAGCGTAAACAGCATATATGAGCAGTTCTTC
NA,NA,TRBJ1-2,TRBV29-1,CSVDNRIYGYTF,TGCAGCGTTGATAACAGAATCTATGGCTACACCTTC
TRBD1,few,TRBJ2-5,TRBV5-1,CASSSGQGQETQYF,TGCGCCAGCAGCTCGGGACAGGGGCAAGAGACCCAGTACTTC
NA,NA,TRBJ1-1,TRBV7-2,CASSLVPGWDTEAFF,TGTGCCAGCAGCTTAGTCCCGGGTTGGGACACTGAAGCTTTCTTT
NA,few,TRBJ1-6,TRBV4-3,CASSQYENSPLHF,TGCGCCAGCAGCCAATATGAGAATTCACCCCTCCACTTT
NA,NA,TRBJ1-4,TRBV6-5,CATGTNEKLFF,TGTGCCACCGGGACAAATGAAAAACTGTTTTTT
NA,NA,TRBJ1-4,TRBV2,CASRKGEGWEKLFF,TGTGCCAGCAGGAAGGGTGAGGGATGGGAAAAACTGTTTTTT
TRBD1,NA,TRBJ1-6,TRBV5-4,CASSFVDREASPLHF,TGTGCCAGCAGCTTCGTAGACAGGGAAGCTTCACCCCTCCACTTT